This T cell receptor (beta chain) stems from a study of T cell changes during pregnancy in multiple sclerosis. Generated by immunoSEQ multiplex PCR, the TCRdb table keeps only in-frame clones and is missing some. The sample holds about 79,000 clones, about 93% seen once. The CDR3 covers 16 residues. The trim removed 7 bases at V and 1 base at J, leaving 8 bases unmatched. Germline values: CDR1 SGHTA, CDR2 FQGNSA. V gene TRBV7-2 combines with J gene TRBJ2-3, with TRBD1 identical over 10 bases. The clonotype was recovered from a female donor with multiple sclerosis, enrolled in a pregnancy study. Specimen: CD4+ T cells from peripheral blood mononuclear cells, collected in the second trimester of pregnancy. The CDR3 coding sequence is TGTGCCAGCACCTTCAGTGGGACAGGGGGCACAGATACGCAGTATTTT. As protein: CASTFSGTGGTDTQYF. Using reference TRBV7-2 and TRBJ2-3 for the parts outside the CDR3, the full variable domain is GAGVSQSPSNKVTEKGKDVELRCDPISGHTALYWYRQSLGQGLEFLIYFQGNSAPDKSGLPSDRFSAERTGGSVSTLTIQRTQQEDSAVYLCASTFSGTGGTDTQYFGPGTRLTVL.